This record covers a single T cell receptor beta chain. Its target is not known. Version v3.0 of the immunoSEQ assay ran at survey level. Produced via immunoSEQ multiplex PCR; TCRdb's table is partial and in-frame only. The data contain about 15,000 clones, roughly 80% of them singletons. The data originate from a study of long-term antiretroviral therapy in people with HIV. Findings and limits, study-wide: Diversity remained lower than transplant donor controls, even though it increased after ART. Across all time points, the repertoire was dominated by clones that expanded before ART.

Trimming left V 2 bases short and J 5 bases short, with 23 bases between. The length of the CDR3 is 18 residues. The germline gives CDR1 MNHEY, CDR2 SMNVEV (reference sequence). The study drew at least one pre-ART and at least two post-ART PBMC samples from every donor. The receptor was isolated from a young man with HIV. The V gene is TRBV27, the J gene TRBJ2-3; possibly TRBD2 for D (6 bases). Here the sequenced sample was unsorted PBMCs, taken approximately 1.3 years before starting antiretroviral therapy. The CDR3 nucleotides are TGTGCCAGCAGTTTAATTGGCTGGGACTCGGGACCGAAAGATACGCAGTATTTT. Its translation is CASSLIGWDSGPKDTQYF.